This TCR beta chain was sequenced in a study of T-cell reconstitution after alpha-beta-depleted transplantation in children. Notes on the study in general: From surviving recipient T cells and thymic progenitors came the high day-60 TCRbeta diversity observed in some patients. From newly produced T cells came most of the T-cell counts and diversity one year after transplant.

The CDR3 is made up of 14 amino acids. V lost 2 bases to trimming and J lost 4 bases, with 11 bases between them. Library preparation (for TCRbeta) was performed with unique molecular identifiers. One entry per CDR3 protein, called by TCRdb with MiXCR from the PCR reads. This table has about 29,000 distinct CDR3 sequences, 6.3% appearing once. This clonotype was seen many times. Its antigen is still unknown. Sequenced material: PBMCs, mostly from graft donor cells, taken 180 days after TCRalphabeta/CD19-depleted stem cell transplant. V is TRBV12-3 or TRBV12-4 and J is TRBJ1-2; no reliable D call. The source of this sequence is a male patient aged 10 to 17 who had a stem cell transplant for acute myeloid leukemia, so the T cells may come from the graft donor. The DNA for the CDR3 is TGTGCCAGCAGTTTAAACAAGGAACCCTATGGCTACACCTTC. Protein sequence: CASSLNKEPYGYTF.